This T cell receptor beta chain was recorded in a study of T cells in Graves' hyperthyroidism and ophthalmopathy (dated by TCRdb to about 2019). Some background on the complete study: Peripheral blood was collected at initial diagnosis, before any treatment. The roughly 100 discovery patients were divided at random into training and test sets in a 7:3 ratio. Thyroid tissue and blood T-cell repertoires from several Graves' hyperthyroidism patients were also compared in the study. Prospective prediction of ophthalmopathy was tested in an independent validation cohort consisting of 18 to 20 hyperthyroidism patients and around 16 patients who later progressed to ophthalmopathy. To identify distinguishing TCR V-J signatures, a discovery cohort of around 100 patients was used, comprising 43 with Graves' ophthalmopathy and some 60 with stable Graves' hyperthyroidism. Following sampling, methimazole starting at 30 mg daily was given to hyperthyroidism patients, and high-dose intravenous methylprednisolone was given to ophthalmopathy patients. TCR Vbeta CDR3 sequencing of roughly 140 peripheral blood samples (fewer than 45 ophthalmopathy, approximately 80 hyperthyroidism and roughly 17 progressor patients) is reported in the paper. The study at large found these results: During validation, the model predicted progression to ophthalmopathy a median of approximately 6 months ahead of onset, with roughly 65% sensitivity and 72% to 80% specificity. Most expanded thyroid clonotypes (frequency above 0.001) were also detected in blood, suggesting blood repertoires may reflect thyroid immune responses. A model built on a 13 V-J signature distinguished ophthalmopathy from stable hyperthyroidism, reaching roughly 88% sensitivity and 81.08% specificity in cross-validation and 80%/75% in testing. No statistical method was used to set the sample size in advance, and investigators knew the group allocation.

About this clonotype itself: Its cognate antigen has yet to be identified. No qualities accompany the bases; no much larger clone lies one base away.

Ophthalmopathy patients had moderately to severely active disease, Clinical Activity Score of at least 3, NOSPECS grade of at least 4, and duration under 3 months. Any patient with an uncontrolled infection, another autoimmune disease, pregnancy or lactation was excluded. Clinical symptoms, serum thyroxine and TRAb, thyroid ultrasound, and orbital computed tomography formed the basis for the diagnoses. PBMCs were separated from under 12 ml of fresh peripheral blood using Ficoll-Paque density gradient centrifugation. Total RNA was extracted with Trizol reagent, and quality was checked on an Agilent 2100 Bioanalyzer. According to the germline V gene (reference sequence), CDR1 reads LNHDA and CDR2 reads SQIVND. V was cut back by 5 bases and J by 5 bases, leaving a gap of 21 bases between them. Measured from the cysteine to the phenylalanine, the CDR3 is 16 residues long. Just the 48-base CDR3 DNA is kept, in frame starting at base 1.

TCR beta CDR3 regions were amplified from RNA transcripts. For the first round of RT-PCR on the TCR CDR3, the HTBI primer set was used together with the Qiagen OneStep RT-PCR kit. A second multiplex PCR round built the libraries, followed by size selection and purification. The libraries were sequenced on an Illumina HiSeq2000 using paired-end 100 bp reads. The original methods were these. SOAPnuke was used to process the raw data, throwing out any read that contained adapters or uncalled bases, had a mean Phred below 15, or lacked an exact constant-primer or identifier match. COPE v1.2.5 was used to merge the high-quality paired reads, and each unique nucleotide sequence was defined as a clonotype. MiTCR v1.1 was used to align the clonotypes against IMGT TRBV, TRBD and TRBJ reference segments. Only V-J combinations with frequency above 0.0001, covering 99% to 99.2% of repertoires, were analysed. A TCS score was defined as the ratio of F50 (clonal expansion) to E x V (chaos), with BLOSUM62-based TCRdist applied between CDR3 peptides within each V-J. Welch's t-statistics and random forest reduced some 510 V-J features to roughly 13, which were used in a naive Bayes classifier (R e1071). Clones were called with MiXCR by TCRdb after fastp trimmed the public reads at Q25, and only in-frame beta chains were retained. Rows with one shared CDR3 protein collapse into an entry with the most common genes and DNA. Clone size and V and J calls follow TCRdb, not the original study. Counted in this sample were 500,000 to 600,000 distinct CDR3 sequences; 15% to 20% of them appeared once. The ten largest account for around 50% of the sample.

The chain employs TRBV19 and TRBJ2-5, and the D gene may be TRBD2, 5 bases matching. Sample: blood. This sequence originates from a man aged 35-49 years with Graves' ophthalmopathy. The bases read TGTGCCAGTAGTTTCGCGGGTGAACTAGTGAGCGAGACCCAGTACTTC. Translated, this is CASSFAGELVSETQYF.